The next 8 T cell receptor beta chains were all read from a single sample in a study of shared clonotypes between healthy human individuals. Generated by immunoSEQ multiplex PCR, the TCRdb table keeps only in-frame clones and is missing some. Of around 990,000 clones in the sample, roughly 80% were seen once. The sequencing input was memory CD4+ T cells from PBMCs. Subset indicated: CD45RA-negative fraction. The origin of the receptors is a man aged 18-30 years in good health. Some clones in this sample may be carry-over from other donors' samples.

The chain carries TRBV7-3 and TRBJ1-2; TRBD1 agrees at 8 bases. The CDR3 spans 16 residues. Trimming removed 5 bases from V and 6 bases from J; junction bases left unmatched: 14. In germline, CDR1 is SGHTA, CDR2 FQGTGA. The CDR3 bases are TGTGCCAGCAGCCGTGGACAGGGACGCCTTTTGGATGGCTACACCTTC. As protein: CASSRGQGRLLDGYTF.

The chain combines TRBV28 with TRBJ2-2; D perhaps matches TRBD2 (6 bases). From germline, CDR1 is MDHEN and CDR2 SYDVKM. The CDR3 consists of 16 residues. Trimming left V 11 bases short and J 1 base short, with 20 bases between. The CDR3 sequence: CAGGRGPGRNTGELFF. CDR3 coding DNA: TGTGCCGGAGGGAGAGGCCCCGGTAGGAACACCGGGGAGCTGTTTTTT.

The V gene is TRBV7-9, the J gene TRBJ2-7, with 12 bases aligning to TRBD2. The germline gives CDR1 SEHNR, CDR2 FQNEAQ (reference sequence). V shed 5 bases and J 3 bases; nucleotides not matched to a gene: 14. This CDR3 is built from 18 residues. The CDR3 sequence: CASSPIISSGRAYYEQYF. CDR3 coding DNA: TGTGCCAGCAGCCCTATAATCTCTAGCGGGAGGGCGTACTACGAGCAGTACTTC.

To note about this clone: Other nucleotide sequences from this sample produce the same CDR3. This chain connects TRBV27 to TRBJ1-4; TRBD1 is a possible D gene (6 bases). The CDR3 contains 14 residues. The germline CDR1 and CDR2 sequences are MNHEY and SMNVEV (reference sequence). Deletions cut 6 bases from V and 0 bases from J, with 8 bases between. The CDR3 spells CASRRTATNEKLFF. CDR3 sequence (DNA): TGTGCCAGCAGACGGACAGCAACTAATGAAAAACTGTTTTTT.

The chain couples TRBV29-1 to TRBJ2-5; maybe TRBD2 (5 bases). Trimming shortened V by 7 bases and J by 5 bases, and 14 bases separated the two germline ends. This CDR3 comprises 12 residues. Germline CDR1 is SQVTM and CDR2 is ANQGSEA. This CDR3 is CSASDWRETQYF. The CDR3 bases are TGCAGCGCCTCGGACTGGCGGGAGACCCAGTACTTC. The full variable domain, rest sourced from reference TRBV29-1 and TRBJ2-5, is SAVISQKPSRDICQRGTSLTIQCQVDSQVTMMFWYRQQPGQSLTLIATANQGSEATYESGFVIDKFPISRPNLTFSTLTVSNMSPEDSSIYLCSASDWRETQYFGPGTRLLVL.

For the CDR3, the DNA is TGTGCCAGCAGGAAAGAATGGGACAGGGATCAGCCCCAGCATTTT. Translated, it gives CASRKEWDRDQPQHF. The genes are TRBV2 and TRBJ1-5; 9 nucleotides match TRBD1. Germline CDR1 is SNHLY and CDR2 is FYNNEI. There are 15 residues in the CDR3. Trimming at V came to 6 bases and at J to 5 bases, leaving 8 bases not matched to a gene.

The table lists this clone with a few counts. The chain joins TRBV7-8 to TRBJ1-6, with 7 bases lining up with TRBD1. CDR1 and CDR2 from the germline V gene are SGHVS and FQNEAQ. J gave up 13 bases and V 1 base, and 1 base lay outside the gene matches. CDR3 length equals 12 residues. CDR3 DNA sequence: TGTGCCAGCAGCTTAGTCAGGGGGCCCCTCCACTTT. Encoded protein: CASSLVRGPLHF.

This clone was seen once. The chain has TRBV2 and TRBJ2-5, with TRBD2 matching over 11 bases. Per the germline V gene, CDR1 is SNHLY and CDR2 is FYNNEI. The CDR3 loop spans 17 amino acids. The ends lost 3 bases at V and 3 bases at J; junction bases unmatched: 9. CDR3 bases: TGTGCCAGCAGTGAGGGGGTAGCGGGAGGGCCGGAAGAGACCCAGTACTTC. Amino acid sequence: CASSEGVAGGPEETQYF.